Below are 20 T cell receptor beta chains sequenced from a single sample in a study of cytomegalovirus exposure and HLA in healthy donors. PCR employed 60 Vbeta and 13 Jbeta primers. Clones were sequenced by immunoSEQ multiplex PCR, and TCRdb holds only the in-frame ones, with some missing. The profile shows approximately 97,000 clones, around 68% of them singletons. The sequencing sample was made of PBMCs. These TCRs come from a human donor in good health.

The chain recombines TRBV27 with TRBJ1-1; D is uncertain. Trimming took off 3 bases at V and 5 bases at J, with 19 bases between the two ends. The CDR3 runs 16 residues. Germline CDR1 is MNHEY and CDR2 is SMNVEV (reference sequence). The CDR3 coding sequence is TGTGCCAGCAGTTTTCTAAATTTGGCCAGGCCTACTGAAGCTTTCTTT. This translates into CASSFLNLARPTEAFF.

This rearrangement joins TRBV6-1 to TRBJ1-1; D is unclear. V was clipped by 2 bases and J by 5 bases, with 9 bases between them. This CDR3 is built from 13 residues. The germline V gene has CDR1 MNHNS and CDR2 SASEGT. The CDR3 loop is CASSESPGTEAFF. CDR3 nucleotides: TGTGCCAGCAGTGAATCCCCGGGGACTGAAGCTTTCTTT.

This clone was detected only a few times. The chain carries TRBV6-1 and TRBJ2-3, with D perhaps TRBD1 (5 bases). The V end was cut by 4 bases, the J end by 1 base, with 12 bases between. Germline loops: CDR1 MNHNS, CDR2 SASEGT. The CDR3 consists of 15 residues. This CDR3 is CASSVTVVGTDTQYF. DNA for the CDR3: TGTGCCAGCAGTGTGACAGTGGTCGGCACAGATACGCAGTATTTT.

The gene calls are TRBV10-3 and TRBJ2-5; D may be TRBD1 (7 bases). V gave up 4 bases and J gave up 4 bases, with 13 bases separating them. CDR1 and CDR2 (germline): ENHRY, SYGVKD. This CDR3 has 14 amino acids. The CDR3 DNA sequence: TGTGCCATCAGTGCTTCGCAGGGGGGAGAGACCCAGTACTTC. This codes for CAISASQGGETQYF.

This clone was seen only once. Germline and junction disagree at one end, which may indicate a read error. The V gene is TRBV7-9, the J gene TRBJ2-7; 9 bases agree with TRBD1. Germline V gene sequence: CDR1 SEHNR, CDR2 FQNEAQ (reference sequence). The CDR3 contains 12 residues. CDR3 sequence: CSSSFTGGVQYF. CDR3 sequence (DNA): TGTTCCAGCAGCTTCACAGGGGGCGTGCAGTACTTC.

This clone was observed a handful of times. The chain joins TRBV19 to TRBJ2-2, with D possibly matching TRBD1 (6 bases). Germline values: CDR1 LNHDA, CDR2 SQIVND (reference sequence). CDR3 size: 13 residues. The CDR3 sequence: CATGTWNTGELFF. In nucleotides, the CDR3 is TGTGCGACCGGGACATGGAACACCGGGGAGCTGTTTTTT.

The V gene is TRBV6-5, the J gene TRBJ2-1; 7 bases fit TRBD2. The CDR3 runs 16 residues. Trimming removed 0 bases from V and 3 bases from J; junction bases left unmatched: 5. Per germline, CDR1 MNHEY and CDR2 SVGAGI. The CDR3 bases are TGTGCCAGCAGTTACTCGGCGGGACTACTCTACAATGAGCAGTTCTTC. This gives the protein CASSYSAGLLYNEQFF.

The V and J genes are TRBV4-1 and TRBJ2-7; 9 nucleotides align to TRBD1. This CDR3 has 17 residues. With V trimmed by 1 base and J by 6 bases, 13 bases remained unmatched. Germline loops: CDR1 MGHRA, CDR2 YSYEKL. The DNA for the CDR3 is TGCGCCAGCAGCCAAGGACCCCCCGGGACAGGGTCGAGCGAGCAGTACTTC. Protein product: CASSQGPPGTGSSEQYF.

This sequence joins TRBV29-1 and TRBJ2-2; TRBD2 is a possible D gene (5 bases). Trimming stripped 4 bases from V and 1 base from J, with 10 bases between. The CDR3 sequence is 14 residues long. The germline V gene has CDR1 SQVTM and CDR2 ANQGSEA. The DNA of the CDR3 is TGCAGCGTTGGAGGACTCCTGAACACCGGGGAGCTGTTTTTT. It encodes CSVGGLLNTGELFF.

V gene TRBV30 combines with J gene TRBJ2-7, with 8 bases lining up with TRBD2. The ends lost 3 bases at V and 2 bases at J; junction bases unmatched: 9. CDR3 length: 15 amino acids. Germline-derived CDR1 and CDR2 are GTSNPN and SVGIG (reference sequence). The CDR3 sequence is CAWRHPSGGPYEQYF. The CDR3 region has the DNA TGTGCCTGGAGACACCCGTCGGGAGGGCCCTACGAGCAGTACTTC.

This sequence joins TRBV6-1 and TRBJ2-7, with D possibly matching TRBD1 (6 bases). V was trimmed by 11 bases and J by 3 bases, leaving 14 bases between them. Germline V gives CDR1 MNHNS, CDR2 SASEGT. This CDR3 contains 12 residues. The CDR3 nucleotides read TGTGCCGCCGGACGGACAGTCTACGAGCAGTACTTC. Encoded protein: CAAGRTVYEQYF.

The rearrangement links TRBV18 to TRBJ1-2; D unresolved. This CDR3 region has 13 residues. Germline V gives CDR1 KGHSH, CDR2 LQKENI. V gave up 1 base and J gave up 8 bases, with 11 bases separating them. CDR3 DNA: TGTGCCAGCTCACCACAGTCCGGTTTAGGCTACACCTTC. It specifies CASSPQSGLGYTF.

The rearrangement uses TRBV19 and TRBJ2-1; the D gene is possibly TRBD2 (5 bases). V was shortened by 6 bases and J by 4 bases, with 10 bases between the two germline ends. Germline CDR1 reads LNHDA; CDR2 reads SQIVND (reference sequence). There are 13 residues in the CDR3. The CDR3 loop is CASSPGTYNEQFF. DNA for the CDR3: TGTGCCAGTAGCCCGGGAACATACAATGAGCAGTTCTTC.

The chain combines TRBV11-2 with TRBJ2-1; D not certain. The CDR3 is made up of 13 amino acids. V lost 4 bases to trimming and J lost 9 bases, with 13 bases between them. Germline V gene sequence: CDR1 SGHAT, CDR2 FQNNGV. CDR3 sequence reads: CASSSVSSPEQFF. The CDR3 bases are TGTGCCAGCAGCTCCGTCTCGAGCCCTGAGCAGTTCTTC.

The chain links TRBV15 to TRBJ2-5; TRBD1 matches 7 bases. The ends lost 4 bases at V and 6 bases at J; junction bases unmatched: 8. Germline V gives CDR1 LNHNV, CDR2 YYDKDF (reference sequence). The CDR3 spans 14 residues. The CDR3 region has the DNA TGTGCCACCAGCAAGGGGGACAGTCGGCAGACCCAGTACTTC. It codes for CATSKGDSRQTQYF.

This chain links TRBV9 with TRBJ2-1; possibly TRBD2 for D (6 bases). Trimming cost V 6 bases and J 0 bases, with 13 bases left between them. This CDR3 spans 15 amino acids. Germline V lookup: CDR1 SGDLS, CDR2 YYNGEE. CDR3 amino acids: CASTRLGYSYNEQFF. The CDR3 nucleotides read TGTGCCAGCACCCGACTAGGGTACTCCTACAATGAGCAGTTCTTC.

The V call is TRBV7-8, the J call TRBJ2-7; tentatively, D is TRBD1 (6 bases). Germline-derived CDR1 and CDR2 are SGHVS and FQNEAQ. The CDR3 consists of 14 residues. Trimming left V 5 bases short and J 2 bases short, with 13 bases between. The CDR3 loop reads CASSPTGGAYEQYF. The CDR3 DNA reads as TGTGCCAGCAGCCCCACTGGGGGCGCCTACGAGCAGTACTTC.

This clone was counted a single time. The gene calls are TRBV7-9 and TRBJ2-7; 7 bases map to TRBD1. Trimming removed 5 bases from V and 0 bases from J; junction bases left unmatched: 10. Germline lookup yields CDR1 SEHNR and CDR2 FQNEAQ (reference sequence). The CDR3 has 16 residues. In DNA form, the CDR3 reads TGTGCCAGCAGCCCATCGACAGGGATCCTCTCCTACGAGCAGTACTTC. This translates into CASSPSTGILSYEQYF.

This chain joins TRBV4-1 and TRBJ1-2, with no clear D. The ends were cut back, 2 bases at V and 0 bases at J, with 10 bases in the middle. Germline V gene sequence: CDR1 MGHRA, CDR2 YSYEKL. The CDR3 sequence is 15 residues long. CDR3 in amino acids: CASSQSARANYGYTF. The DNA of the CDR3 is TGCGCCAGCAGCCAAAGCGCCAGAGCTAACTATGGCTACACCTTC.

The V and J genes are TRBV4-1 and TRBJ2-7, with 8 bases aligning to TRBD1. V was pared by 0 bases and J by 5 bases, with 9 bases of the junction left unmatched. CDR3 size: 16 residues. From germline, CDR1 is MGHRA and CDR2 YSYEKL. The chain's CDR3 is CASSQDWRQGIDEQYF. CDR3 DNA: TGCGCCAGCAGCCAAGATTGGAGACAGGGGATAGACGAGCAGTACTTC.